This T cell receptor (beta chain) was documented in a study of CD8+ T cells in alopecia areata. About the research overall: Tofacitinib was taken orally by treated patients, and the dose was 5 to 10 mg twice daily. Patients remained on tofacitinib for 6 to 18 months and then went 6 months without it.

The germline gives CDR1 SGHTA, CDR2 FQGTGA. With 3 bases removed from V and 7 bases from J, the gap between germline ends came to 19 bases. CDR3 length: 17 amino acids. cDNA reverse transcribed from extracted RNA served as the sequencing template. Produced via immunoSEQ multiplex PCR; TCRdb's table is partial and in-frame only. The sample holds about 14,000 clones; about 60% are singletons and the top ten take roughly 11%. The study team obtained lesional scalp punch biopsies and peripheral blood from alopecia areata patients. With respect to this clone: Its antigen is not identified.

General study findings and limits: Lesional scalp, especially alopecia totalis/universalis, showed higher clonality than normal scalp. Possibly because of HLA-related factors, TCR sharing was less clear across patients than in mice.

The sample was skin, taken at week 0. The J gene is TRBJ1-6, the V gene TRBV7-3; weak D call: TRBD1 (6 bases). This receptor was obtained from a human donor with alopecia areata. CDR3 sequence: CASSLGGPGANNSPLHF. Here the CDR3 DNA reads TGTGCCAGCAGCTTGGGGGGGCCAGGGGCCAACAATTCACCCCTCCACTTT.